Listed here are 13 T cell receptor beta chains from one sample, sequenced in a study of metastatic and nonmetastatic thyroid tumors. Every patient was untreated before thyroid surgery. TCRdb reanalyzed the PCR reads via MiXCR. The data hold approximately 15,000 clones, with 24% observed a single time. The sample taken for sequencing was tumor tissue. The receptors come from a female donor with papillary thyroid cancer or a benign thyroid nodule (not recorded which). Some clones in this sample may be carry-over from other donors' samples.

This chain links TRBV20-1 with TRBJ1-1, with 7 positions matching TRBD1. The CDR3 has 15 amino acids. With V trimmed by 3 bases and J by 1 base, 8 bases remained unmatched. Looked up from germline, CDR1 is DFQATT and CDR2 is SNEGSKA (reference sequence). The CDR3 bases are TGCAGTGCTAGTCAACTCGGGACAGCGAACACTGAAGCTTTCTTT. Its protein product is CSASQLGTANTEAFF.

The table lists this clone with a few counts. The chain recombines TRBV7-6 with TRBJ1-2; no definite D call. The V gene's germline CDR1 is SGHVS and CDR2 FNYEAQ. Trimming took off 7 bases at V and 7 bases at J, with 16 bases between the two ends. The CDR3 runs 13 residues. CDR3 region: CASIPNTVFGYTF. The DNA for the CDR3 is TGTGCCAGCATCCCAAATACAGTGTTTGGCTACACCTTC.

This clone has a count of ten or more. Within the sample, other DNA sequences also encode this same CDR3. The chain joins TRBV28 to TRBJ1-2; a weak D match, TRBD1 (6 bases). With 8 bases removed from V and 4 bases from J, the gap between germline ends came to 23 bases. The CDR3 loop spans 16 amino acids. CDR1 and CDR2 (germline): MDHEN, SYDVKM. The DNA of the CDR3 is TGTGCCAGCGGGCCCCACGGGGGCCCGCGGGCCTATGGCTACACCTTC. Translation: CASGPHGGPRAYGYTF.

On this clone itself: A read error may be the cause here, since a much bigger clone is one base away. The V and J genes are TRBV7-7 and TRBJ2-3, with 8 bases fitting TRBD1. The CDR3 totals 15 residues. The germline CDR1 and CDR2 sequences are SSHAT and FNYEAQ (reference sequence). CDR3 DNA sequence: TGTGCTTGCAGCCAGGGGGCGGCGTGGGGAGATACGCAGTATTTT. Translation gives CACSQGAAWGDTQYF.

This clone was seen at least ten times. A single base separates this from a much larger clone, so it may be a read error. The chain has TRBV29-1 and TRBJ2-3; tentatively, D is TRBD2 (5 bases). In germline, CDR1 is SQVTM, CDR2 ANQGSEA. The CDR3 is 12 residues long. DNA of the CDR3: TGCAACGTTGACTATACCACAGATACGCAGTATTTT. Translating it yields CNVDYTTDTQYF.

This clone came up many times. The chain recombines TRBV10-3 with TRBJ2-7; D is possibly TRBD1 or TRBD2 (5 bases each). CDR3 size: 14 residues. V gave up 8 bases and J gave up 0 bases, with 14 bases separating them. The V gene's germline CDR1 is ENHRY and CDR2 SYGVKD. The DNA for the CDR3 is TGTGCCATCTCCCAGGGACCCAACTCCTACGAGCAGTACTTC. Amino acids: CAISQGPNSYEQYF.

This clone was counted at least ten times. The gene calls are TRBV4-2 and TRBJ1-2; maybe TRBD1 (6 bases). The CDR3 is 16 amino acids. In germline, CDR1 is LGHNA, CDR2 YNFKEQ. Trimming took off 1 base at V and 3 bases at J, with 15 bases between the two ends. The CDR3: CASSQGFQAGDYGYTF. The CDR3 DNA follows: TGTGCCAGCAGCCAAGGGTTCCAGGCAGGGGACTATGGCTACACCTTC.

This clone is deemed medium-sized. The chain joins TRBV2 to TRBJ2-7; D uncertain. The germline gives CDR1 SNHLY, CDR2 FYNNEI. This CDR3 comprises 14 residues. V lost 6 bases, J lost 6 bases, and 18 bases lay in between. CDR3 sequence (DNA): TGTGCCAGCAGGAGAGTCCCCCCTTTTGGCGAGCAGTACTTC. Translated: CASRRVPPFGEQYF.

This clone is labeled medium-sized. CDR3 sequence: CASSMVGRTDTQYF. The CDR3 DNA reads as TGTGCCAGTAGTATGGTGGGGCGCACAGATACGCAGTATTTT. The rearrangement uses TRBV19 and TRBJ2-3; tentatively, D is TRBD1 (5 bases). Germline CDR1 reads LNHDA; CDR2 reads SQIVND (reference sequence). Trimming removed 3 bases at V and 1 base at J, with 8 bases between. This CDR3 is 14 amino acids long.

This clone came up many times. The V gene is TRBV3-1, the J gene TRBJ2-5, with 8 nucleotides matching TRBD2. This CDR3 spans 16 amino acids. With 3 bases clipped from V and 3 bases from J, the junction kept 9 bases outside the gene matches. The germline gives CDR1 LGHDT, CDR2 YNNKEL (reference sequence). As DNA, the CDR3 is TGTGCCAGCAGCCATAGCGGACTAGCCAATAAAGAGACCCAGTACTTC. Protein product: CASSHSGLANKETQYF.

This clone has only a few counts. The genes are TRBV2 and TRBJ2-5; D unclear. In germline, CDR1 is SNHLY, CDR2 FYNNEI. The CDR3 spans 11 residues. The V end was cut by 4 bases, the J end by 1 base, with 1 base between. CDR3 DNA sequence: TGTGCCAGCAGTGTCCAAGAGACCCAGTACTTC. Protein sequence: CASSVQETQYF. The full variable domain, in which reference TRBV2 and TRBJ2-5 provide the parts outside the CDR3, is EPEVTQTPSHQVTQMGQEVILRCVPISNHLYFYWYRQILGQKVEFLVSFYNNEISEKSEIFDDQFSVERPDGSNFTLKIRSTKLEDSAMYFCASSVQETQYFGPGTRLLVL.

This clone was detected only once. This sequence joins TRBV7-9 and TRBJ2-5; 11 bases are shared with TRBD2. V lost 4 bases, J lost 2 bases, and 3 bases stayed unmatched. This CDR3 contains 15 residues. Germline V CDR1 and CDR2: SEHNR, FQNEAQ (reference sequence). Here the CDR3 reads CASSSRLAGQETQYF. DNA of the CDR3: TGTGCCAGCAGCTCACGACTAGCGGGACAAGAGACCCAGTACTTC.

This clone has more than one count but fewer than ten. V is TRBV6-5 and J is TRBJ2-1; D is tentatively TRBD1 or TRBD2 (6 bases each). V gave up 4 bases and J gave up 1 base, with 17 bases separating them. CDR1 and CDR2 (germline): MNHEY, SVGAGI. This CDR3 has 17 residues. The CDR3, as DNA: TGTGCCAGCAGTTCCCTCCAGGGGAGGATATCCTACAATGAGCAGTTCTTC. Encoded protein: CASSSLQGRISYNEQFF.